The subject of this entry is one T cell receptor (beta chain). In the authors' workflow: Amplification with reference gene primers provided the estimates of nucleated cell counts. Assay used: immunoSEQ multiplex PCR; TCRdb lists only in-frame clones, some missing. From that table come the V and J calls and clone size; the DNA was used to work out D and trimming. Among 90,000 to 150,000 clones listed, roughly 81% were seen once. The data belong to a study of blood T cell repertoires in COVID-19. Study overall: PBMCs, B-cell-depleted T cells, or T cells provided the cDNA or gDNA that made up the material.

Germline loops: CDR1 GTSNPN, CDR2 SVGIG (reference sequence). This CDR3 has 13 residues. V was pared by 3 bases and J by 8 bases, with 4 bases of the junction left unmatched. The sequence came from a human donor in a cohort sampled during active COVID-19. V gene TRBV30 combines with J gene TRBJ2-1; TRBD2 matches 10 bases. Sequenced input: peripheral blood. The CDR3 bases are TGTGCCTGGAGGCTTAGCGGGAGGTATGAGCAGTTCTTC. Translated: CAWRLSGRYEQFF.